These 20 T cell receptor beta chains came from one sample sequenced in a study of cytomegalovirus exposure and HLA in healthy donors. The PCR employed 60 Vbeta primers together with 13 Jbeta primers. Profiling relied on immunoSEQ multiplex PCR, and the TCRdb table lists in-frame clones only, not all of them. Seen here are roughly 82,000 clones, roughly 74% observed once, and the top ten hold 6.2%. The sequenced sample was PBMCs. The receptor set was obtained from a woman aged 50 to 60 in good health and CMV-seropositive.

V usage is TRBV28 and J usage is TRBJ2-7; TRBD1 might be the D (6 bases). Germline assignment: CDR1 MDHEN and CDR2 SYDVKM. V dropped 5 bases and J dropped 3 bases, with 14 bases sitting between them. CDR3 length equals 14 residues. DNA of the CDR3: TGTGCCAGCAGTAAACAGGGATTCAACTACGAGCAGTACTTC. It specifies CASSKQGFNYEQYF. Based on the CDR3 plus reference TRBV28 and TRBJ2-7, the full variable domain is DVKVTQSSRYLVKRTGEKVFLECVQDMDHENMFWYRQDPGLGLRLIYFSYDVKMKEKGDIPEGYSVSREKKERFSLILESASTNQTSMYLCASSKQGFNYEQYFGPGTRLTVT.

The chain combines TRBV2 with TRBJ2-3, with 9 bases aligning to TRBD2. V was clipped by 2 bases and J by 4 bases; unmatched bases: 4. Germline V gives CDR1 SNHLY, CDR2 FYNNEI. There are 15 residues in the CDR3. The CDR3 is CASSELAGGADTQYF. The CDR3 DNA sequence: TGTGCCAGCAGTGAACTGGCGGGAGGGGCAGATACGCAGTATTTT.

The V and J genes are TRBV28 and TRBJ1-5, with no clear D. Deletions cut 4 bases from V and 0 bases from J, with 7 bases between. In germline, CDR1 is MDHEN, CDR2 SYDVKM. This CDR3 is 14 amino acids long. In DNA form, the CDR3 reads TGTGCCAGCAGTTCCGTATATAGCAATCAGCCCCAGCATTTT. Its protein product is CASSSVYSNQPQHF.

The chain is built from TRBV6-6 and TRBJ1-3; D is possibly TRBD1 (6 bases). Deletions cut 5 bases from V and 8 bases from J, with 10 bases between. The CDR3 consists of 12 residues. The germline V gene encodes CDR1 MNHNY and CDR2 SVGAGI (reference sequence). The CDR3 nucleotides read TGTGCCAGCAGTAATTCAGGGGACACCATATATTTT. This sequence encodes CASSNSGDTIYF.

In this sample, this clone turned up once. The chain combines TRBV19 with TRBJ2-7, with D possibly matching TRBD2 (5 bases). CDR1 is LNHDA, CDR2 SQIVND, per germline (reference sequence). CDR3 length equals 14 residues. Between the trimmed V and J ends, which lost 1 base and 0 bases, there was a span of 7 bases. This CDR3 is CASSIVGSSYEQYF. The CDR3 DNA reads as TGTGCCAGTAGTATAGTAGGGAGCTCCTACGAGCAGTACTTC.

This chain connects TRBV28 to TRBJ1-1; 8 nucleotides align to TRBD1. The CDR3 length is 20 residues. V trimming: 5 bases; J trimming: 0 bases; junction bases outside the gene matches: 20. The germline CDR1 and CDR2 sequences are MDHEN and SYDVKM. This CDR3 is CASSPDSTRGRRWMNTEAFF. Here the CDR3 DNA reads TGTGCCAGCAGTCCCGATTCAACCAGGGGGCGGAGATGGATGAACACTGAAGCTTTCTTT.

The sample holds many counts of this clone. The V gene is TRBV30, the J gene TRBJ2-7; 11 bases map to TRBD1. CDR1 GTSNPN and CDR2 SVGIG come from the germline V gene (reference sequence). CDR3 length equals 13 residues. V lost 6 bases, J lost 3 bases, and 4 bases stayed unmatched. CDR3 nucleotide sequence: TGTGCCTGTTCCGGGACAGGGGGCTACGAGCAGTACTTC. As protein: CACSGTGGYEQYF.

This sequence joins TRBV27 and TRBJ2-1; 8 bases are shared with TRBD2. This CDR3 is built from 15 residues. Unmatched junction bases numbered 11, after V lost 6 bases and J lost 7 bases. Germline CDR1 and CDR2: MNHEY and SMNVEV (reference sequence). CDR3 bases: TGTGCCAGCAGACCCAGCGGGAGTCACGGGAATGAGCAGTTCTTC. Protein: CASRPSGSHGNEQFF.

This clone was counted a single time. The chain employs TRBV15 and TRBJ2-7, with a weak D call TRBD2 (6 bases). Trimming removed 3 bases at V and 2 bases at J, with 11 bases between. Germline V gene data show CDR1 as LNHNV and CDR2 as YYDKDF (reference sequence). The CDR3 is 14 residues long. The CDR3 reads CATSSAGTPYEQYF. The CDR3 nucleotides read TGTGCCACCAGCAGCGCGGGGACCCCCTACGAGCAGTACTTC.

The chain links TRBV10-2 to TRBJ1-5; D may be TRBD1 (5 bases). CDR1 is WSHSY, CDR2 SAAADI, per germline. The CDR3 runs 15 residues. V shed 2 bases and J shed 2 bases, with 10 bases lying between them. CDR3 protein: CASSERGTGNQPQHF. DNA for the CDR3: TGCGCCAGCAGTGAGAGGGGCACGGGCAATCAGCCCCAGCATTTT.

The chain links TRBV7-9 to TRBJ2-7, with 7 positions matching TRBD2. CDR1 and CDR2 from the germline V gene are SEHNR and FQNEAQ (reference sequence). Germline trimming cut 6 bases from V and 4 bases from J; bases unmatched to any gene: 15. The CDR3 has 16 residues. The chain's CDR3 is CASSSGGRESRYEQYF. The CDR3 nucleotides are TGTGCCAGCAGTTCCGGTGGGCGGGAGTCGCGGTACGAGCAGTACTTC.

This clone appeared a single time. The V gene is TRBV10-3, the J gene TRBJ2-7, with TRBD2 identical over 8 bases. CDR1 is ENHRY, CDR2 SYGVKD, per germline. V lost 10 bases and J lost 4; bases outside the gene matches: 15. This CDR3 spans 15 amino acids. CDR3 residues: CATTSQLAGNYEQYF. The CDR3 nucleotides are TGTGCCACGACCTCACAGCTAGCGGGCAATTACGAGCAGTACTTC.

The gene calls are TRBV19 and TRBJ2-7; 10 nucleotides align to TRBD2. Germline-derived CDR1 and CDR2 are LNHDA and SQIVND (reference sequence). V dropped 5 bases and J dropped 0; count of bases not matched to a gene: 7. The CDR3 is 16 amino acids. The CDR3 DNA reads TGTGCCAGTAGTCAGCGACTAGCGGGTTCCTCCTACGAGCAGTACTTC. Protein sequence: CASSQRLAGSSYEQYF. The full variable domain, its missing parts supplied by reference TRBV19 and TRBJ2-7, is DGGITQSPKYLFRKEGQNVTLSCEQNLNHDAMYWYRQDPGQGLRLIYYSQIVNDFQKGDIAEGYSVSREKKESFPLTVTSAQKNPTAFYLCASSQRLAGSSYEQYFGPGTRLTVT.

The CDR3 sequence is CASSSGGRTDTQYF. Written as DNA, the CDR3 is TGTGCCAGCAGCTCGGGGGGGCGCACAGATACGCAGTATTTT. The gene calls are TRBV5-6 and TRBJ2-3; 8 nucleotides align to TRBD2. From germline, CDR1 is SGHDT and CDR2 YYEEEE. CDR3 length: 14 amino acids. V lost 3 bases, J lost 1 base, and 1 base stayed unmatched.

The rearrangement uses TRBV10-3 and TRBJ2-2, with a tentative D call TRBD2 (5 bases). The V end lost 4 bases, the J end lost 3 bases, and 12 bases lay between the germline ends. In germline, CDR1 is ENHRY, CDR2 SYGVKD. The CDR3 length is 15 residues. As DNA, the CDR3 is TGTGCCATCAGTGTAGTAGAGGGTCACACCGGGGAGCTGTTTTTT. Its translation: CAISVVEGHTGELFF.

This chain joins TRBV5-1 and TRBJ1-4, with a weak D call TRBD1 (6 bases). CDR1 and CDR2 from the germline V gene are SGHRS and YFSETQ. The ends were cut back, 4 bases at V and 0 bases at J, with 16 bases in the middle. The CDR3 runs 17 residues. As DNA, the CDR3 is TGCGCCAGCAGCAAACTACCCGGGACAACAACTAATGAAAAACTGTTTTTT. As protein: CASSKLPGTTTNEKLFF.

The chain employs TRBV28 and TRBJ1-4, with D perhaps matching TRBD1 (5 bases). V lost 2 bases and J lost 5, with 9 bases in between. Germline CDR1 and CDR2: MDHEN and SYDVKM. The CDR3 is 14 residues long. The CDR3 reads CASSLQGGNEKLFF. The CDR3 DNA reads TGTGCCAGCAGTTTACAGGGAGGGAATGAAAAACTGTTTTTT.

This clone was observed a single time. J is TRBJ2-2 and V is TRBV5-6, with TRBD1 identical over 10 bases. Germline V gene data show CDR1 as SGHDT and CDR2 as YYEEEE. This CDR3 is 18 amino acids long. V was pared by 3 bases and J by 3 bases, with 11 bases of the junction left unmatched. The CDR3 DNA reads as TGTGCCAGCAGCTCTCCCTCCGGGACAGGGGACTACACCGGGGAGCTGTTTTTT. Translation: CASSSPSGTGDYTGELFF.

V and J are TRBV29-1 and TRBJ1-1, with no clear D. CDR3 size: 14 residues. V lost 4 bases, J lost 0 bases, and 12 bases lay in between. Per the germline V gene, CDR1 is SQVTM and CDR2 is ANQGSEA. CDR3 residues: CSVAWAAMNTEAFF. The DNA of the CDR3 is TGCAGCGTTGCCTGGGCCGCCATGAACACTGAAGCTTTCTTT.

The chain links TRBV5-1 to TRBJ1-1, with TRBD1 matching over 8 bases. V was pared by 4 bases and J by 3 bases, with 8 bases of the junction left unmatched. Germline assignment: CDR1 SGHRS and CDR2 YFSETQ. The CDR3 extends over 15 amino acids. The CDR3 here is CASSTQGVGYTEAFF. The CDR3 DNA sequence: TGCGCCAGCAGCACACAGGGGGTTGGGTACACTGAAGCTTTCTTT.